This T cell receptor (beta chain) is from a study of response to subunit inactivated influenza vaccine. TCRdb recomputed calls from the RT-PCR reads with MiXCR, one row per CDR3 protein. The data hold 450,000 to 550,000 distinct CDR3 sequences, with roughly 25% observed a single time. The CDR3 totals 14 residues. The V end was cut by 4 bases, the J end by 4 bases, with 9 bases between. Per germline, CDR1 SGDLS and CDR2 YYNGEE. This clonotype was counted between two and nine times. The antigen is undetermined. Study results and caveats: New T cells are recruited in small numbers by each seasonal influenza vaccination, according to the authors' suggestion.

The clonotype originates from a middle-aged man who received an inactivated influenza vaccine. Sequenced here: CD4+ T cells sorted from PBMCs, sampled more than 4 days after vaccination. The chain uses TRBV9 and TRBJ1-6, with unresolved D. CDR3 protein: CASSPTAYNSPLHF. CDR3 coding DNA: TGTGCCAGCAGCCCCACGGCGTATAATTCACCCCTCCACTTT.